A selection of T cell receptor beta chains follows, all from one sample in a study of blood T cell repertoires in COVID-19. TCRdb's copy holds only in-frame clones and misses some; the assay was immunoSEQ multiplex PCR. The table shows about 160,000 clones, with around nine tenths occurring only once. Sequenced material: peripheral blood. The receptors were sampled from a woman between 65 and 79 years old with COVID-19, enrolled during active disease. Each CDR3 is given with its conserved first and last residue. D genes are given only for firm matches. The listing skips clone size in some rows; elsewhere it reads once, few, many or a size class.

TRBD2 | TRBJ2-3 | TRBV29-1 | . | 13 | TGCAGCGTTGCTGGCGGGGGGTCAGATACGCAGTATTTT | CSVAGGGSDTQYF
TRBD1 | TRBJ2-7 | TRBV7-2 | once | 18 | TGTGCCAGCAGCTTAGGACAGGGGGCCCGACTTAGCTCCTACGAGCAGTACTTC | CASSLGQGARLSSYEQYF
. | TRBJ1-5 | TRBV28 | . | 14 | TGTGCCAGCCGGTGGGCCGGAACCAGTCAGCCCCAGCATTTT | CASRWAGTSQPQHF
TRBD2 | TRBJ2-5 | TRBV7-8 | . | 17 | TGTGCCAGCAGCTCCCTACCCGGGACTAGCACCAAAGAGACCCAGTACTTC | CASSSLPGTSTKETQYF
TRBD1 | TRBJ1-1 | TRBV7-3 | . | 14 | TGTGCCAGCAGCTTTCAGGGGGCGGGGACTGAAGCTTTCTTT | CASSFQGAGTEAFF
TRBD1 | TRBJ1-6 | TRBV7-2 | . | 16 | TGTGCCAGCAGCCCGCGACAGGGGGCTAAGGGTTCACCCCTCCACTTT | CASSPRQGAKGSPLHF
TRBD1 | TRBJ1-1 | TRBV28 | . | 15 | TGTGCCAGCAGTCCGCGGACAGGGTCACGCACTGAAGCTTTCTTT | CASSPRTGSRTEAFF
TRBD2 | TRBJ2-2 | TRBV7-2 | . | 16 | TGTGCCAGCAGCTTAGGTTCAGCGGGGGGGCCTTGGGAGCTGTTTTTT | CASSLGSAGGPWELFF
TRBD1 | TRBJ1-5 | TRBV20-1 | . | 13 | TGCAGTGCTAGTCCAGGGGGGAATCAGCCCCAGCATTTT | CSASPGGNQPQHF
TRBD1 | TRBJ1-2 | TRBV5-1 | . | 15 | TGCGCCAGCAGCATGGGACAGAACCTCCTTAATGGCTACACCTTC | CASSMGQNLLNGYTF
. | TRBJ2-6 | TRBV6-4 | . | 19 | TGTGCCAGCAGTCGGACACCCTTCAACCCCACCTCTGGGGCCAACGTCCTGACTTTC | CASSRTPFNPTSGANVLTF
. | TRBJ1-2 | TRBV28 | . | 12 | TGTGCCAGCAGTTTCCCCAGGTATGGCTACACCTTC | CASSFPRYGYTF
TRBD1 | TRBJ1-2 | TRBV7-3 | . | 14 | TGTGCCAGCAGCGCGACAGGGGGCTCCTATGGCTACACCTTC | CASSATGGSYGYTF
TRBD2 | TRBJ2-3 | TRBV5-1 | . | 14 | TGCGCCAGCAGGACTAGCGGGGTCACAGATACGCAGTATTTT | CASRTSGVTDTQYF
. | TRBJ1-5 | TRBV2 | . | 12 | TGTGCCAGCAGTGAAAGTGCCCGAGGCCAGCATTTT | CASSESARGQHF
. | TRBJ1-6 | TRBV10-3 | . | 14 | TGTGCCATCAGGAGCGTAGGGGGAGATTCACCCCTCCACTTT | CAIRSVGGDSPLHF
TRBD2 | TRBJ2-1 | TRBV5-4 | . | 15 | TGTGCCAGCAGCTTGGCAGCGGGGGGGCCCTCTGAGCAGTTCTTC | CASSLAAGGPSEQFF